This passage covers 15 T cell receptor beta chains from one sample sequenced in a study of radiotherapy plus CTLA-4 blockade in lung cancer. The repertoire was sequenced with immunoSEQ multiplex PCR; TCRdb's copy has only in-frame clones and lacks some. The sample includes some 15,000 clones, less than 75% of them seen just once. The sequences come from peripheral blood, collected from a patient treated with radiotherapy plus ipilimumab. These receptors were taken from a human donor with non-small cell lung cancer whose response to radiotherapy plus ipilimumab could not be evaluated.

This chain uses TRBV7-8 with TRBJ2-2; tentative D call: TRBD2 (6 bases). The germline V gene encodes CDR1 SGHVS and CDR2 FQNEAQ. CDR3 size: 12 residues. V was cut by 4 bases and J by 6 bases, with 6 bases left in between. As DNA, the CDR3 is TGTGCCAGCAGCTCGGGGGCCGGGGAGCTGTTTTTT. Translated: CASSSGAGELFF.

The rearrangement links TRBV6-1 to TRBJ1-2; D remains unclear. The CDR3 runs to 15 residues. Trimming took off 0 bases at V and 5 bases at J, with 13 bases between the two ends. Germline values: CDR1 MNHNS, CDR2 SASEGT. The CDR3 loop reads CASSEALGRDYGYTF. Written as DNA, the CDR3 is TGTGCCAGCAGTGAAGCGCTCGGGAGGGATTATGGCTACACCTTC.

This chain links TRBV9 with TRBJ1-2, with D perhaps matching TRBD1 (6 bases). Trimming took off 0 bases at V and 4 bases at J, with 13 bases between the two ends. The germline V gene has CDR1 SGDLS and CDR2 YYNGEE. This CDR3 region has 15 residues. This CDR3 reads CASSVEPTGGYGYTF. The CDR3 coding sequence is TGTGCCAGCAGCGTAGAACCGACAGGCGGCTATGGCTACACCTTC.

The V gene is TRBV7-2, the J gene TRBJ2-3; 7 bases fit TRBD1. V shed 5 bases and J 5 bases; nucleotides not matched to a gene: 10. CDR3 size: 15 residues. Germline CDR1 reads SGHTA; CDR2 reads FQGNSA. The CDR3 DNA is TGTGCCAGCAGCCCACAGGGGATCGTGGGAGATACGCAGTATTTT. Protein sequence: CASSPQGIVGDTQYF.

The V call is TRBV9, the J call TRBJ2-5; the D gene is possibly TRBD2 (6 bases). The CDR3 has 15 amino acids. Trimming stripped 3 bases from V and 4 bases from J, with 16 bases between. Germline V gene sequence: CDR1 SGDLS, CDR2 YYNGEE. CDR3 sequence: CASSGGLTVGETQYF. The DNA for the CDR3 is TGTGCCAGCAGCGGGGGACTCACGGTGGGAGAGACCCAGTACTTC.

This clone was detected only once. The V gene is TRBV27, the J gene TRBJ1-1; D is perhaps TRBD1 (6 bases). The germline V gene encodes CDR1 MNHEY and CDR2 SMNVEV (reference sequence). V dropped 8 bases and J dropped 4 bases, with 23 bases sitting between them. The CDR3 is made up of 16 amino acids. The CDR3 coding sequence is TGTGCCAGCTATGGTCATCCGGGAGGAGGGGGCACTGAAGCTTTCTTT. It encodes CASYGHPGGGGTEAFF.

The V gene is TRBV29-1, the J gene TRBJ2-5, with D perhaps matching TRBD1 (6 bases). Germline V gene sequence: CDR1 SQVTM, CDR2 ANQGSEA. CDR3 length: 12 amino acids. V dropped 4 bases and J dropped 3 bases, with 9 bases sitting between them. CDR3 sequence (DNA): TGCAGCGTTGCGAGGACAGAAGAGACCCAGTACTTC. Its protein product is CSVARTEETQYF.

The chain combines TRBV4-1 with TRBJ2-2; TRBD1 aligns across 7 bases. The V gene end was trimmed by 0 bases and the J gene end by 8 bases; junction bases not matched to a gene: 12. CDR3 length equals 17 residues. Germline V gives CDR1 MGHRA, CDR2 YSYEKL. In DNA, the CDR3 is TGCGCCAGCAGCCAAGATCTAGTACAGGGGCCCATGGGGGAGCTGTTTTTT. Translating it yields CASSQDLVQGPMGELFF.

This clone has a handful of counts. The CDR3 loop is CASSSSGDTQYF. The CDR3 DNA reads as TGTGCCAGCAGCTCTAGCGGGGATACGCAGTATTTT. The genes are TRBV11-3 and TRBJ2-3, with TRBD2 matching over 8 bases. Germline V lookup: CDR1 SGHNT, CDR2 YENEEA. This CDR3 region has 12 residues. After removal of 4 bases from V and 6 bases from J, the junction contained 0 bases not matched to a gene.

The gene calls are TRBV6-5 and TRBJ2-3, with D uncertain. V was cut by 8 bases and J by 3 bases, with 9 bases left in between. The germline V gene has CDR1 MNHEY and CDR2 SVGAGI. This CDR3 region has 12 residues. CDR3 sequence: CASQLSTDTQYF. The CDR3 nucleotides are TGTGCCAGCCAACTGTCAACAGATACGCAGTATTTT.

The J gene is TRBJ2-7, the V gene TRBV14; D may be TRBD1 (5 bases). CDR3 size: 14 residues. Germline CDR1 SGHDN, CDR2 FVKESK. The V end was cut by 6 bases, the J end by 2 bases, with 14 bases between. Here the CDR3 DNA reads TGTGCCAGCAGTCAGCAAGGGGATCCCTACGAGCAGTACTTC. Translation gives CASSQQGDPYEQYF.

The rearrangement joins TRBV30 to TRBJ1-2; D unresolved. Germline CDR1 is GTSNPN and CDR2 is SVGIG (reference sequence). Trimming cost V 6 bases and J 4 bases, with 18 bases left between them. The CDR3 has 14 amino acids. The CDR3: CACARGSPSYGYTF. For the CDR3, the DNA is TGTGCCTGCGCCCGAGGGTCCCCAAGCTATGGCTACACCTTC.

The chain joins TRBV19 to TRBJ1-5; no clear D gene. Germline V gene sequence: CDR1 LNHDA, CDR2 SQIVND (reference sequence). The CDR3 is 14 amino acids. Trimming took off 3 bases at V and 5 bases at J, with 11 bases between the two ends. CDR3 region: CASSILTEDQPQHF. The CDR3 coding sequence is TGTGCCAGTAGTATTCTCACGGAGGATCAGCCCCAGCATTTT.

This chain uses TRBV5-1 with TRBJ1-4, with D perhaps matching TRBD1 (6 bases). Trimming took off 4 bases at V and 3 bases at J, with 13 bases between the two ends. The length of the CDR3 is 15 residues. Germline CDR1 and CDR2: SGHRS and YFSETQ. The DNA of the CDR3 is TGCGCCAGCAGCCGTGCAGGGGTGGCTAATGAAAAACTGTTTTTT. Amino acid sequence: CASSRAGVANEKLFF. The full variable domain, in which reference TRBV5-1 and TRBJ1-4 provide the parts outside the CDR3, is KAGVTQTPRYLIKTRGQQVTLSCSPISGHRSVSWYQQTPGQGLQFLFEYFSETQRNKGNFPGRFSGRQFSNSRSEMNVSTLELGDSALYLCASSRAGVANEKLFFGSGTQLSVL.

The V call is TRBV10-1, the J call TRBJ2-6; maybe TRBD1 (5 bases). This CDR3 has 16 residues. Germline V lookup: CDR1 WNHNN, CDR2 SYGVQD (reference sequence). V was pared by 3 bases and J by 0 bases, with 9 bases between. CDR3 in DNA: TGCGCCAGCAGTGACAGGGCTAGCTCTGGGGCCAACGTCCTGACTTTC. Its translation: CASSDRASSGANVLTF.